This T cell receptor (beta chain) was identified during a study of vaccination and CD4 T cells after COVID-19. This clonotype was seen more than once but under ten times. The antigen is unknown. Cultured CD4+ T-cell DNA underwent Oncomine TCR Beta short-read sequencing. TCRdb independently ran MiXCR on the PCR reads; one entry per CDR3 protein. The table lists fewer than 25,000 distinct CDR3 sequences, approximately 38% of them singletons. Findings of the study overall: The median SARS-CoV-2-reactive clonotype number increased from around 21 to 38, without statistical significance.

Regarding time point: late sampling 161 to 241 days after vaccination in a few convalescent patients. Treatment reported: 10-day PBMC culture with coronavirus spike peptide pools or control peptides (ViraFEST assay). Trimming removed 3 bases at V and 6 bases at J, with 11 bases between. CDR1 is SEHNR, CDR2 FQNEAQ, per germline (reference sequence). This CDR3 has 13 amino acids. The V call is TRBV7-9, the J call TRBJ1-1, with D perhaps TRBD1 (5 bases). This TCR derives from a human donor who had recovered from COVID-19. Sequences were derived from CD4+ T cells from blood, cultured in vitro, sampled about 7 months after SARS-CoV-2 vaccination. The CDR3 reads CASSFGGSAEAFF. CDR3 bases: TGTGCCAGCAGCTTCGGGGGGTCGGCTGAAGCTTTCTTT.